This TCR beta chain was recorded in a study of T cell repertoires in cytomegalovirus infection. From the reads, TCRdb called clonotypes with MiXCR, one entry per CDR3 protein. The sample lists 150,000 to 200,000 distinct CDR3 sequences; under 15% were seen once. This CDR3 is built from 15 residues. V shed 1 base and J shed 1 base, with 10 bases lying between them. Germline CDR1 and CDR2: SGHVT and SQSDAQ. For this clonotype: A much larger clone differs from this one at a single base, so this may be a read error.

The chain recombines TRBV7-4 with TRBJ1-1; D is ambiguous. The sequenced sample consisted of PBMCs. This clonotype was sampled from a human donor in good health (CMV status not recorded). Some clones in this sample may be carry-over from other donors' samples. CDR3: CASSLVGVQNTEAFF. In nucleotides, the CDR3 is TGTGCCAGCAGCTTAGTGGGAGTACAGAACACTGAAGCTTTCTTT.